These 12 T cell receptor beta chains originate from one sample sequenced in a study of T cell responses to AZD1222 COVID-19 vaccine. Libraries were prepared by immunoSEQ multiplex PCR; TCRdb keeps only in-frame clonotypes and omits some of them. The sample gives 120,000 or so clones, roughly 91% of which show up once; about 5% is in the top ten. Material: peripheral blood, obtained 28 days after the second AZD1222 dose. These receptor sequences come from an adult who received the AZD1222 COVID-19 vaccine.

The CDR3 loop is CAIRPGQGREQYF. CDR3 nucleotides: TGTGCCATCAGACCGGGACAGGGGCGCGAGCAGTACTTC. V usage is TRBV10-3 and J usage is TRBJ2-7; TRBD1 matches at 10 bases. Germline V CDR1 and CDR2: ENHRY, SYGVKD. The CDR3 is made up of 13 amino acids. V lost 6 bases, J lost 6 bases, and 5 bases stayed unmatched.

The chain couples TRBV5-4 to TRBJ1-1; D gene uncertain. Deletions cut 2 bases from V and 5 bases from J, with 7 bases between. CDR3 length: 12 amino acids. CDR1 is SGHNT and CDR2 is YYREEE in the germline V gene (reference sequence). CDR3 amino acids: CASSLRETEAFF. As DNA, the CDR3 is TGTGCCAGCAGCTTAAGGGAAACTGAAGCTTTCTTT.

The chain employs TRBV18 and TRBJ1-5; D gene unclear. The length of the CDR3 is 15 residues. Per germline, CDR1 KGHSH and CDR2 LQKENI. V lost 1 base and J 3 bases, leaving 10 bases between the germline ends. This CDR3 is CASSPRRFTNQPQHF. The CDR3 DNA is TGTGCCAGCTCACCACGGAGGTTCACCAATCAGCCCCAGCATTTT.

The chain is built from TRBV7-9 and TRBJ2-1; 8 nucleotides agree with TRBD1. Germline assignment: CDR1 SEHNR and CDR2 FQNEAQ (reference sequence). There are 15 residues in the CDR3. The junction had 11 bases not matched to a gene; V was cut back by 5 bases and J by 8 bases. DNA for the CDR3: TGTGCCAGCAGCCTTCCAGGGGGCGAAGTCTATGAGCAGTTCTTC. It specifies CASSLPGGEVYEQFF.

CDR3 DNA: TGTGCCATCAGTGCGACACTAGCGGGAAGAGGGAACATTCAGTACTTC. As protein: CAISATLAGRGNIQYF. V gene TRBV10-3 combines with J gene TRBJ2-4, with 10 bases identical to TRBD2. V lost 4 bases and J lost 7; bases outside the gene matches: 10. Germline V gives CDR1 ENHRY, CDR2 SYGVKD. This CDR3 contains 16 residues.

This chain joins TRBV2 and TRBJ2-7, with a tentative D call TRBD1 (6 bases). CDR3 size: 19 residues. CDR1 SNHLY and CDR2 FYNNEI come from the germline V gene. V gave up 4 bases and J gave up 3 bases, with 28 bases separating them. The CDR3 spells CASSAEDVTGGWTDYEQYF. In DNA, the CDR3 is TGTGCCAGCAGTGCGGAGGATGTGACTGGTGGTTGGACAGACTACGAGCAGTACTTC. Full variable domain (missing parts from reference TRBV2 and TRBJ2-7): EPEVTQTPSHQVTQMGQEVILRCVPISNHLYFYWYRQILGQKVEFLVSFYNNEISEKSEIFDDQFSVERPDGSNFTLKIRSTKLEDSAMYFCASSAEDVTGGWTDYEQYFGPGTRLTVT.

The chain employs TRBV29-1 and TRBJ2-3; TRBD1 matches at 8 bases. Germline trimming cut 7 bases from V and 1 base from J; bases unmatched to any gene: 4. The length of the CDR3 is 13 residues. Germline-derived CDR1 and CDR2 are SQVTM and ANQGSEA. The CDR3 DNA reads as TGCAGCGCCCAGGGACAGGGCACAGATACGCAGTATTTT. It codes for CSAQGQGTDTQYF.

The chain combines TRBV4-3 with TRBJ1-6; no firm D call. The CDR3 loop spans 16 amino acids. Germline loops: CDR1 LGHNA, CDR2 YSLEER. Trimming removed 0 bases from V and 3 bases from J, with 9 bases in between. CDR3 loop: CASSQDRTIYNSPLHF. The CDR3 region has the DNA TGCGCCAGCAGCCAAGATCGAACTATCTATAATTCACCCCTCCACTTT.

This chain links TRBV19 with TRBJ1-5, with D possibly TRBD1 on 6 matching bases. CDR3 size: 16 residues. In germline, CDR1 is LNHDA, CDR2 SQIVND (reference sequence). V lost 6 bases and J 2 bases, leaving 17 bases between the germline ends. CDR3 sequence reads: CASSTRGARGNQPQHF. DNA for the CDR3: TGTGCCAGTAGCACTCGGGGGGCGCGGGGCAATCAGCCCCAGCATTTT.

The CDR3: CASSLEVGSYEQYF. As DNA, the CDR3 is TGTGCCAGCAGCTTAGAGGTGGGCTCCTACGAGCAGTACTTC. The V call is TRBV11-2, the J call TRBJ2-7; D is unresolved. The CDR3 length is 14 residues. CDR1 SGHAT and CDR2 FQNNGV come from the germline V gene. V lost 0 bases, J lost 0 bases, and 6 bases lay in between.

The CDR3 loop is CASSVGQNTGELFF. As DNA, the CDR3 is TGTGCCAGCAGCGTCGGACAAAACACCGGGGAGCTGTTTTTT. V usage is TRBV9 and J usage is TRBJ2-2, with D tentatively TRBD1 (5 bases). The CDR3 has 14 amino acids. V was trimmed by 2 bases and J by 2 bases, leaving 7 bases between them. Germline assignment: CDR1 SGDLS and CDR2 YYNGEE.

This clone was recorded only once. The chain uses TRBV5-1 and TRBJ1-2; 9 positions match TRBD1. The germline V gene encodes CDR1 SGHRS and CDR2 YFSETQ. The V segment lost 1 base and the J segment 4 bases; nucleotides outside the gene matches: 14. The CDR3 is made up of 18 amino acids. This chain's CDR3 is CASSLNPASGQGGYGYTF. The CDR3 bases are TGCGCCAGCAGCTTGAACCCCGCGTCGGGACAGGGTGGCTATGGCTACACCTTC.